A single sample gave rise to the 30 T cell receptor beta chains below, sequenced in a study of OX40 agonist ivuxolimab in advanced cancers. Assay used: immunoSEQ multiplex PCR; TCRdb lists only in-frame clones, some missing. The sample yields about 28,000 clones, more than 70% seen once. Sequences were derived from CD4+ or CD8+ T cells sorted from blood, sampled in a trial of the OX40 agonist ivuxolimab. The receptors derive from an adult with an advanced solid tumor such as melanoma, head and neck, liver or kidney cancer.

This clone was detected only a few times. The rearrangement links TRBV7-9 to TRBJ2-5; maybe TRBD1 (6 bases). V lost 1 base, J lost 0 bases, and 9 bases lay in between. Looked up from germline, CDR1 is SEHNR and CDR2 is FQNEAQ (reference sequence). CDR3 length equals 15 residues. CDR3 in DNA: TGTGCCAGCAGCTTAGGCAGGGGTTACCAAGAGACCCAGTACTTC. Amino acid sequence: CASSLGRGYQETQYF.

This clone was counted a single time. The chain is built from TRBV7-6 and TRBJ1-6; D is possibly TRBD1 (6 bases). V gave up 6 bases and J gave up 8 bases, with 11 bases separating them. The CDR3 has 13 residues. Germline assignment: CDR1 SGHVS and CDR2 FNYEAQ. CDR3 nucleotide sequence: TGTGCCAGCAGAACAGGGCTCGATTCACCCCTCCACTTT. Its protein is CASRTGLDSPLHF.

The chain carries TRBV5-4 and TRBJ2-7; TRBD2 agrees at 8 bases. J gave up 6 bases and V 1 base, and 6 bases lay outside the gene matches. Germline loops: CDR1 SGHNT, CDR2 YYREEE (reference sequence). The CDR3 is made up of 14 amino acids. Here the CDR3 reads CASSLRGLAVEQYF. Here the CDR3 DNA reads TGTGCCAGCAGCTTGAGAGGACTAGCAGTCGAGCAGTACTTC. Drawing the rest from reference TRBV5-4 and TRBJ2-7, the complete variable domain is ETGVTQSPTHLIKTRGQQVTLRCSSQSGHNTVSWYQQALGQGPQFIFQYYREEENGRGNFPPRFSGLQFPNYSSELNVNALELDDSALYLCASSLRGLAVEQYFGPGTRLTVT.

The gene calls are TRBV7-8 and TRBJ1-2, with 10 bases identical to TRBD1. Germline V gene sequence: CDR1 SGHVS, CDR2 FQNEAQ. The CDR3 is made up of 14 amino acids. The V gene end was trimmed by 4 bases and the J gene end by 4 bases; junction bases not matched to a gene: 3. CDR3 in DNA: TGTGCCAGCAGCTCTCGGACAGGGGGCTATGGCTACACCTTC. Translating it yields CASSSRTGGYGYTF.

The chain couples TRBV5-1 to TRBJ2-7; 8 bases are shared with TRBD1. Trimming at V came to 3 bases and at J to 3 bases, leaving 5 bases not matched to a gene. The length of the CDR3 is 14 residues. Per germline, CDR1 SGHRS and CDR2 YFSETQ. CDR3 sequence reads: CASSSTTGDYEQYF. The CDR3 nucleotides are TGCGCCAGCAGCTCGACGACAGGGGACTACGAGCAGTACTTC.

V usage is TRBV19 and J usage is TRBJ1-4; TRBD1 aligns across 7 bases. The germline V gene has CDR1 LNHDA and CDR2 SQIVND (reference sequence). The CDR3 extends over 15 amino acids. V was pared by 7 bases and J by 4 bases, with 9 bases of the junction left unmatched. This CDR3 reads CASNPGQAFNEKLFF. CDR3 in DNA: TGTGCCAGTAACCCAGGACAGGCGTTTAATGAAAAACTGTTTTTT. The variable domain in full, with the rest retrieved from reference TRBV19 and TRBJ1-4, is DGGITQSPKYLFRKEGQNVTLSCEQNLNHDAMYWYRQDPGQGLRLIYYSQIVNDFQKGDIAEGYSVSREKKESFPLTVTSAQKNPTAFYLCASNPGQAFNEKLFFGSGTQLSVL.

CDR3 coding DNA: TGTGCCAGCAGCCCCCGGCAGGGTAGATTGCGAGAGACCCAGTACTTC. As protein: CASSPRQGRLRETQYF. The rearrangement uses TRBV7-9 and TRBJ2-5; TRBD1 is a possible D gene (5 bases). The germline V gene has CDR1 SEHNR and CDR2 FQNEAQ (reference sequence). With 5 bases removed from V and 4 bases from J, the gap between germline ends came to 20 bases. This CDR3 has 16 residues. The full variable domain, completed using reference TRBV7-9 and TRBJ2-5, is DTGVSQNPRHKITKRGQNVTFRCDPISEHNRLYWYRQTLGQGPEFLTYFQNEAQLEKSRLLSDRFSAERPKGSFSTLEIQRTEQGDSAMYLCASSPRQGRLRETQYFGPGTRLLVL.

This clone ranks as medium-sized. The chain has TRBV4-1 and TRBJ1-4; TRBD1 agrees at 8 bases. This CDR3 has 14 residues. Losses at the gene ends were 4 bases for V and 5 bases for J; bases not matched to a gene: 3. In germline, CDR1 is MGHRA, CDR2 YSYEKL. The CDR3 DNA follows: TGCGCCAGCAGCCCGACAGGGGCGAATGAAAAACTGTTTTTT. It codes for CASSPTGANEKLFF.

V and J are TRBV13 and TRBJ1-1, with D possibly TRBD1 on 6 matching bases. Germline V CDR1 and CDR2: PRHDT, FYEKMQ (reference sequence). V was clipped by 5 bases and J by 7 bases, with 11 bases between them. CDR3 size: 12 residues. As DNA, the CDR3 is TGTGCCAGCAGCACCGGGACAATTGAAGCTTTCTTT. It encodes CASSTGTIEAFF. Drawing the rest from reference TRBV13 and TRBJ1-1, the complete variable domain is AAGVIQSPRHLIKEKRETATLKCYPIPRHDTVYWYQQGPGQDPQFLISFYEKMQSDKGSIPDRFSAQQFSDYHSELNMSSLELGDSALYFCASSTGTIEAFFGQGTRLTVV.

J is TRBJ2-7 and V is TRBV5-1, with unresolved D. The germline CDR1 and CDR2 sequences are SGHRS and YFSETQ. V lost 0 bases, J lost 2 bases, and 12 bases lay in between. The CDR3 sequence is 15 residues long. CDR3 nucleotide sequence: TGCGCCAGCAGCTTGGGGCAGAGTCCCACCTACGAGCAGTACTTC. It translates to CASSLGQSPTYEQYF.

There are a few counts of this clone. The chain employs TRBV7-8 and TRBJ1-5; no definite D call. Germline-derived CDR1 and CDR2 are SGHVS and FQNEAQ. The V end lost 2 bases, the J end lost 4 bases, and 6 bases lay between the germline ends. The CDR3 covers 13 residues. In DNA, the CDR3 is TGTGCCAGCAGCTTAAGCGGGAATCAGCCCCAGCATTTT. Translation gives CASSLSGNQPQHF.

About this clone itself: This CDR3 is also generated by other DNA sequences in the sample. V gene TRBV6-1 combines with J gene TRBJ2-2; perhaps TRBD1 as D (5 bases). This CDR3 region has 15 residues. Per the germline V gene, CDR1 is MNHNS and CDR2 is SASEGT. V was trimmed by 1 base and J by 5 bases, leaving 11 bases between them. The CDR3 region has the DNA TGTGCCAGCAGTGAAGTTCAGGGTGGGACCGGGGAGCTGTTTTTT. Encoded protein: CASSEVQGGTGELFF.

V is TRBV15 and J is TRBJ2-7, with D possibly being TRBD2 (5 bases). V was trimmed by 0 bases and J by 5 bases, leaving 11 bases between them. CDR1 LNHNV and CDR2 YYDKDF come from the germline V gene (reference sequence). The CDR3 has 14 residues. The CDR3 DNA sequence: TGTGCCACCAGCAGAGATCGGGGTAACGACGAGCAGTACTTC. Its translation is CATSRDRGNDEQYF. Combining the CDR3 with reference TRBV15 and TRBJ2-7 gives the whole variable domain DAMVIQNPRYQVTQFGKPVTLSCSQTLNHNVMYWYQQKSSQAPKLLFHYYDKDFNNEADTPDNFQSRRPNTSFCFLDIRSPGLGDTAMYLCATSRDRGNDEQYFGPGTRLTVT.

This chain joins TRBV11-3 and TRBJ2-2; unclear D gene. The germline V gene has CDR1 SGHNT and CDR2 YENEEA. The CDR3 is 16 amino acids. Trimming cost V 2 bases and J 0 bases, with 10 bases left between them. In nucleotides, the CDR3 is TGTGCCAGCAGCTTAAGGATAGCTTCGAACACCGGGGAGCTGTTTTTT. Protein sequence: CASSLRIASNTGELFF.

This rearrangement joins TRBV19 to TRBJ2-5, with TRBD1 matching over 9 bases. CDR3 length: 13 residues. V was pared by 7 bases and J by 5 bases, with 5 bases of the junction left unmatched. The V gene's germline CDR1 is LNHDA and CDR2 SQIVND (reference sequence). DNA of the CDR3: TGTGCCAGTACCCGGACAGGGGTGGAGACCCAGTACTTC. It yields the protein CASTRTGVETQYF.

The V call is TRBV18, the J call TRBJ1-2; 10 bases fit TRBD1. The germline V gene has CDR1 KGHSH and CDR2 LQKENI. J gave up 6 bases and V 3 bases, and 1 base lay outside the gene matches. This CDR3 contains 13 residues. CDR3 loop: CASSPDRGNGYTF. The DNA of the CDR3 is TGTGCCAGCTCACCGGACAGGGGGAATGGCTACACCTTC.

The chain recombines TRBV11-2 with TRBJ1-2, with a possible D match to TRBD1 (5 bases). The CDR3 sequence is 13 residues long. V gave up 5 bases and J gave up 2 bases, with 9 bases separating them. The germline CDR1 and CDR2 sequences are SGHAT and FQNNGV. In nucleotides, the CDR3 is TGTGCCAGCAGCGCGGAGGGGAACTATGGCTACACCTTC. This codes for CASSAEGNYGYTF.

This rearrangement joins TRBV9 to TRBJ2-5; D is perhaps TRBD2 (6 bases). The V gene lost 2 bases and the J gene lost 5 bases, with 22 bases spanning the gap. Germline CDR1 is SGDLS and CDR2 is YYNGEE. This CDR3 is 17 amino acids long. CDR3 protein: CASSVGVWRDNRETQYF. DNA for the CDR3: TGTGCCAGCAGCGTCGGGGTTTGGAGGGATAACCGGGAGACCCAGTACTTC.

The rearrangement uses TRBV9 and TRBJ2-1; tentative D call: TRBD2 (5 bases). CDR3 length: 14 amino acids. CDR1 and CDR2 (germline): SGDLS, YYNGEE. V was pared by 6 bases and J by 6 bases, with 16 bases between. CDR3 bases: TGTGCCAGCACCCCATGGGAGCGCGCCAATGAGCAGTTCTTC. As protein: CASTPWERANEQFF.

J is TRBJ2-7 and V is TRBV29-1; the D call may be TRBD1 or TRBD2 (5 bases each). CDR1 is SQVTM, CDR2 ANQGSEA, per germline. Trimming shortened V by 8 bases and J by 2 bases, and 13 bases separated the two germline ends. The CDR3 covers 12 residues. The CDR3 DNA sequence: TGCAGCTGTCGTGAGGGGACCTACGAGCAGTACTTC. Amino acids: CSCREGTYEQYF.

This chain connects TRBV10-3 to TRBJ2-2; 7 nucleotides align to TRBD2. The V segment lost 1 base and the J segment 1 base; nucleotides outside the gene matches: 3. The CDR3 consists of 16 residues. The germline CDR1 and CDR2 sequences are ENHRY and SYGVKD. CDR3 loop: CAISEWPSGNTGELFF. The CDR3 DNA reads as TGTGCCATCAGTGAGTGGCCTAGCGGGAACACCGGGGAGCTGTTTTTT.

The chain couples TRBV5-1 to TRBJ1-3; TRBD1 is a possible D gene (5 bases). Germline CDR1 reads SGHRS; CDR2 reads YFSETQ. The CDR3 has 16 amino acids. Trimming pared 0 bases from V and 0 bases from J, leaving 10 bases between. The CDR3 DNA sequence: TGCGCCAGCAGCTTGGGGGACGGTAACTCTGGAAACACCATATATTTT. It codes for CASSLGDGNSGNTIYF.

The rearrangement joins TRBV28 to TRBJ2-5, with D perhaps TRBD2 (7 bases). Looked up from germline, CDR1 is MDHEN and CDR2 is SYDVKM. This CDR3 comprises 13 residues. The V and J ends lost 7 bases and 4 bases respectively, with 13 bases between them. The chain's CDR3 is CASIPGGAETQYF. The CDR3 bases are TGTGCCAGCATTCCGGGGGGCGCAGAGACCCAGTACTTC.

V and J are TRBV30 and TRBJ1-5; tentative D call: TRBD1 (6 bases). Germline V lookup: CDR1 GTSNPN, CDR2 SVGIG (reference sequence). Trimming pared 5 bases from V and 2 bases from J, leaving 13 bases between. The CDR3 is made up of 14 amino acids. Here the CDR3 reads CAWATGNGNQPQHF. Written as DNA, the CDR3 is TGTGCCTGGGCTACAGGGAATGGCAATCAGCCCCAGCATTTT.

The CDR3 sequence is CASSLGDGELFF. The CDR3 region has the DNA TGTGCCAGCAGCTTAGGGGACGGGGAGCTGTTTTTT. J is TRBJ2-2 and V is TRBV7-2; the D is unclear. V was trimmed by 1 base and J by 7 bases, leaving 4 bases between them. Germline CDR1 SGHTA, CDR2 FQGNSA. This CDR3 is built from 12 residues.

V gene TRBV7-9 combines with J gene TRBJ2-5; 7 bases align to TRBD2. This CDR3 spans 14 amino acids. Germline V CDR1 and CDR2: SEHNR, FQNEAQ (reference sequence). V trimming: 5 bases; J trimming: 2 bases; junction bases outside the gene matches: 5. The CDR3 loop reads CASSDSGIQETQYF. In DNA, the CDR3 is TGTGCCAGCAGCGACAGCGGGATTCAAGAGACCCAGTACTTC.

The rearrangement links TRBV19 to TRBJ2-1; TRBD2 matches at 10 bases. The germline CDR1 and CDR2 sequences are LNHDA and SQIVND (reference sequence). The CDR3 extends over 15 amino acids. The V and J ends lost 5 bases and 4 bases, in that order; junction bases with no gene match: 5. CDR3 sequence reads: CASSELAGSYNEQFF. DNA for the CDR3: TGTGCCAGTAGTGAACTAGCGGGATCGTACAATGAGCAGTTCTTC.

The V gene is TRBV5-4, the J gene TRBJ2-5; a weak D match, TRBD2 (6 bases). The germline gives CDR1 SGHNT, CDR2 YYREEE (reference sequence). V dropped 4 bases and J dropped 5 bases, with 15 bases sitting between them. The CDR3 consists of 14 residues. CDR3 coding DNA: TGTGCCAGCAGCGCCCGTGGCAGCGGGGAGACCCAGTACTTC. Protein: CASSARGSGETQYF.

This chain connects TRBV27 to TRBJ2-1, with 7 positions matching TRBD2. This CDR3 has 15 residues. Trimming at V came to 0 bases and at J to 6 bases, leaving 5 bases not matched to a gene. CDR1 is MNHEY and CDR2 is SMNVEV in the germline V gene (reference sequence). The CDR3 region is CASSLSGLAVNEQFF. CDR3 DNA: TGTGCCAGCAGTTTATCTGGGCTAGCGGTCAATGAGCAGTTCTTC.

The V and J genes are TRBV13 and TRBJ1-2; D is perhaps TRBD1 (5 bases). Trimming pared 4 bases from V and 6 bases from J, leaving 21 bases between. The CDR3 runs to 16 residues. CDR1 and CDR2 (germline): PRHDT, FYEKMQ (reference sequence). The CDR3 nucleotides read TGTGCCAGCAGCTCGACCGGGACGCTCACAACACATGGCTACACCTTC. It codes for CASSSTGTLTTHGYTF.